These 29 T cell receptor beta chains share one sample of origin, sequenced in a study of breast tumors, draining lymph nodes, adjacent tissues. TCRdb called the multiplex PCR reads again in MiXCR, with one record for every CDR3 protein. The sample has 150,000 to 200,000 distinct CDR3 sequences, approximately 30% seen once. Breast cancer patients provided tissue from their axillary draining lymph nodes. The sample was axillary lymph node tissue. The receptors come from a female donor with breast cancer. Some clones in this sample may be carry-over from other donors' samples.

This clonotype showed up many times. The rearrangement links TRBV7-2 to TRBJ2-3; 7 bases match TRBD1. Trimming at V came to 2 bases and at J to 4 bases, leaving 12 bases not matched to a gene. The germline V gene encodes CDR1 SGHTA and CDR2 FQGNSA. This CDR3 comprises 17 residues. CDR3 region: CASSLTVFRGRSDTQYF. The CDR3 coding sequence is TGTGCCAGCAGCTTAACGGTTTTTAGGGGGCGGTCAGATACGCAGTATTTT.

Turning to this clonotype: This sequence may be a read error, since a much larger clone differs from it by one base. The chain has TRBV4-1 and TRBJ2-1, with TRBD2 matching over 8 bases. The germline gives CDR1 MGHRA, CDR2 YSYEKL. The CDR3 is made up of 14 amino acids. Here the CDR3 reads CASSHLGLGNEQLF. The CDR3, as DNA: TGCGCCAGCAGCCACCTGGGACTAGGCAATGAGCAGCTCTTC.

This clonotype was counted many times. J is TRBJ2-1 and V is TRBV7-9, with TRBD2 as a possible D gene (5 bases). The CDR3 has 15 residues. Germline lookup yields CDR1 SEHNR and CDR2 FQNEAQ (reference sequence). V was pared by 2 bases and J by 7 bases, with 15 bases between. The CDR3 sequence is CASSLNDRGRNEQFF. The CDR3 DNA sequence: TGTGCCAGCAGCTTAAACGATCGGGGAAGGAATGAGCAGTTCTTC.

Regarding this clonotype: Given a much more abundant clone one base away, this may be a read error. This rearrangement joins TRBV18 to TRBJ1-3, with TRBD1 matching 7 bases. CDR1 is KGHSH, CDR2 LQKENI, per germline. This CDR3 spans 13 amino acids. The DNA for the CDR3 is TGTGCCAGCCCACCACATCAGGGGGACACCATATATTTT. Residues: CASPPHQGDTIYF.

The table lists this clonotype with many counts. The chain couples TRBV5-5 to TRBJ1-3; D is ambiguous. Germline V gene sequence: CDR1 SGHKS, CDR2 YYEKEE (reference sequence). Trimming took off 4 bases at V and 0 bases at J, with 14 bases between the two ends. This CDR3 has 16 amino acids. The CDR3 coding sequence is TGTGCCAGCAGCCCCCGGGGAACTAACTCTGGAAACACCATATATTTT. It yields the protein CASSPRGTNSGNTIYF.

The chain couples TRBV29-1 to TRBJ2-1; 8 nucleotides align to TRBD2. Germline V gene data show CDR1 as SQVTM and CDR2 as ANQGSEA. This CDR3 comprises 11 residues. Trimming took 8 bases from V and 5 from J; bases not matched to a gene: 2. CDR3 sequence: CSSLADNEQFF. DNA for the CDR3: TGCAGCTCACTAGCGGACAATGAGCAGTTCTTC.

The CDR3 nucleotides are TGCGCCAGCAGCCAAGACGGGGGGACAGGGCCCAATGAGCAGTTCTTC. Translation gives CASSQDGGTGPNEQFF. The chain uses TRBV4-1 and TRBJ2-1, with 9 bases identical to TRBD1. This CDR3 is built from 16 residues. Germline V CDR1 and CDR2: MGHRA, YSYEKL. V lost 0 bases, J lost 6 bases, and 6 bases stayed unmatched.

The chain carries TRBV2 and TRBJ2-7; D possibly uses TRBD1 or TRBD2 (5 bases each). This CDR3 is 14 amino acids long. The germline gives CDR1 SNHLY, CDR2 FYNNEI. Trimming removed 3 bases at V and 0 bases at J, with 9 bases between. The CDR3 region is CASSETGHSYEQYF. CDR3 DNA sequence: TGTGCCAGCAGTGAGACGGGGCACTCCTACGAGCAGTACTTC. The full variable domain, with the rest looked up from reference TRBV2 and TRBJ2-7, is EPEVTQTPSHQVTQMGQEVILRCVPISNHLYFYWYRQILGQKVEFLVSFYNNEISEKSEIFDDQFSVERPDGSNFTLKIRSTKLEDSAMYFCASSETGHSYEQYFGPGTRLTVT.

The V call is TRBV27, the J call TRBJ2-1; 7 bases fit TRBD2. The V gene end was trimmed by 3 bases and the J gene end by 8 bases; junction bases not matched to a gene: 10. CDR3 length: 15 residues. Germline V CDR1 and CDR2: MNHEY, SMNVEV (reference sequence). As DNA, the CDR3 is TGTGCCAGCAGTTTCCGGGGAGGGCACGACGATGAGCAGTTCTTC. It yields the protein CASSFRGGHDDEQFF.

This clonotype was seen at least ten times. V gene TRBV12-3 or TRBV12-4 combines with J gene TRBJ2-1; D possibly corresponds to TRBD1 (6 bases). This CDR3 comprises 14 residues. V lost 1 base, J lost 7 bases, and 11 bases lay in between. CDR3 nucleotides: TGTGCCAGCAGTTTAGAGGGGACAAGGAATGAGCAGTTCTTC. Translation gives CASSLEGTRNEQFF.

This clonotype was found a few times. The CDR3 sequence is CAISESGRHEAFF. The CDR3 DNA sequence: TGTGCCATCAGTGAGTCCGGCAGGCATGAAGCTTTCTTT. The chain employs TRBV10-3 and TRBJ1-1; D is uncertain. CDR3 length: 13 residues. The V and J ends lost 0 bases and 7 bases respectively, with 9 bases between them. CDR1 and CDR2 (germline): ENHRY, SYGVKD.

The chain uses TRBV3-1 and TRBJ2-2, with 13 nucleotides matching TRBD2. CDR3 length: 17 amino acids. The germline gives CDR1 LGHDT, CDR2 YNNKEL (reference sequence). J gave up 4 bases and V 6 bases, and 8 bases lay outside the gene matches. CDR3 in DNA: TGTGCCAGCAGTCCCGGACTAGCGGGAGAGCGCACCGGGGAGCTGTTTTTT. Translating it yields CASSPGLAGERTGELFF.

This clonotype was recorded a few times. Compared with germline, one end of the junction differs, possibly owing to a read error. The rearrangement links TRBV4-1 to TRBJ1-1; D might be TRBD1 (5 bases). CDR3 length: 14 residues. In germline, CDR1 is MGHRA, CDR2 YSYEKL. The CDR3 region has the DNA TGTGCCAGCACTCAACAGGATATGAACACTGAAGCTTTCTTT. Amino acids: CASTQQDMNTEAFF.

This clonotype was detected only a few times. The genes are TRBV7-9 and TRBJ1-1, with no clear D. V dropped 4 bases and J dropped 1 base, with 10 bases sitting between them. CDR3 length equals 14 residues. The V gene's germline CDR1 is SEHNR and CDR2 FQNEAQ (reference sequence). The CDR3 region has the DNA TGTGCCAGCAGCTCCGGCCCTCAGAACACTGAAGCTTTCTTT. Translating gives CASSSGPQNTEAFF.

This clonotype was picked up many times. The rearrangement uses TRBV7-2 and TRBJ2-5; a possible D gene is TRBD2 (6 bases). This CDR3 is built from 14 residues. Germline V gene lookup returns CDR1 SGHTA and CDR2 FQGNSA. The V end lost 8 bases, the J end lost 0 bases, and 13 bases lay between the germline ends. The CDR3 is CASSGLGYQETQYF. CDR3 in DNA: TGTGCCAGCTCGGGACTTGGGTACCAAGAGACCCAGTACTTC.

This clonotype appeared a few times. Since a much larger clone is just one base distant, this may be a read error. This chain joins TRBV7-6 and TRBJ2-3, with TRBD2 identical over 9 bases. Germline loops: CDR1 SGHVS, CDR2 FNYEAQ. CDR3 size: 17 residues. CDR3 nucleotides: TGTGCCAGCAGCTCATTAGCGGGGGTTACACACACAGATCCGCAGTATTTT. This codes for CASSSLAGVTHTDPQYF.

Concerning this clonotype itself: Since the CDR3 does not end with the conserved phenylalanine or tryptophan, this likely comes from a read error. The limits of the CDR3 on the DNA are not certain, so only TCRdb's listed CDR3 is given. The chain is built from TRBV5-6 and TRBJ2-2; the DNA was not used to check the table's D call, TRBD1. Germline V gene sequence: CDR1 SGHDT, CDR2 YYEEEE. The CDR3 sequence runs 9 residues, both termini included. The CDR3 here is CASMRGLNT.

The chain is built from TRBV2 and TRBJ2-2; D not certain. The CDR3 covers 17 residues. Germline CDR1 and CDR2: SNHLY and FYNNEI. Between the trimmed V and J ends, which lost 5 bases and 3 bases, there was a span of 19 bases. CDR3 protein: CASSRAEYYGYTGELFF. The CDR3 DNA sequence: TGTGCCAGCAGTCGGGCCGAATACTATGGCTACACCGGGGAGCTGTTTTTT.

This clonotype was seen at least ten times. The rearrangement uses TRBV9 and TRBJ2-2, with a tentative D call TRBD1 (5 bases). V was shortened by 4 bases and J by 3 bases, with 13 bases between the two germline ends. The CDR3 runs 15 residues. Germline CDR1 SGDLS, CDR2 YYNGEE. CDR3 DNA sequence: TGTGCCAGCAGCTCCAGGGTCGGAGACACCGGGGAGCTGTTTTTT. Encoded protein: CASSSRVGDTGELFF.

This chain uses TRBV3-1 with TRBJ2-4; D perhaps matches TRBD2 (6 bases). Per germline, CDR1 LGHDT and CDR2 YNNKEL (reference sequence). The CDR3 is made up of 13 amino acids. V gave up 1 base and J gave up 6 bases, with 7 bases separating them. In nucleotides, the CDR3 is TGTGCCAGCAGCCAAGGGGGACTAAACATTCAGTACTTC. Translated: CASSQGGLNIQYF.

The chain is built from TRBV7-9 and TRBJ1-3, with D hard to call. CDR3 size: 13 residues. V was clipped by 5 bases and J by 7 bases, with 12 bases between them. Per germline, CDR1 SEHNR and CDR2 FQNEAQ (reference sequence). The CDR3 protein is CASSTPGGNTIYF. The CDR3 DNA sequence: TGTGCCAGCAGCACGCCGGGCGGTAACACCATATATTTT.

In its sample, this clonotype was seen many times. The genes are TRBV5-1 and TRBJ1-4; TRBD1 matches at 8 bases. Germline V lookup: CDR1 SGHRS, CDR2 YFSETQ. V shed 1 base, J shed 3 bases, and the junction held 2 bases outside the gene matches. CDR3 size: 15 residues. CDR3 coding DNA: TGCGCCAGCAGCTTGTTGGGACAGGCTAATGAAAAACTGTTTTTT. Translated, it gives CASSLLGQANEKLFF.

Concerning this clonotype: No conserved phenylalanine or tryptophan ends this CDR3, so it is likely a read error. It is unclear where the CDR3 begins or ends on the DNA, so no DNA is shown, and the CDR3 is as TCRdb lists it. This sequence joins TRBV6-6 and TRBJ2-7; the D call TRBD1 from the table was never checked on the DNA. Including both end residues, the CDR3 is 14 amino acids long. Germline CDR1 reads MNHNY; CDR2 reads SVGAGI (reference sequence). This chain's CDR3 is CASRAGTGAYEQHL.

This clonotype was detected ten times or more. The chain couples TRBV2 to TRBJ1-5; 7 bases agree with TRBD1. J gave up 6 bases and V 6 bases, and 5 bases lay outside the gene matches. CDR3 size: 13 residues. CDR1 is SNHLY, CDR2 FYNNEI, per germline. CDR3 region: CASRDTGAQPQHF. In DNA, the CDR3 is TGTGCCAGCAGGGATACAGGGGCTCAGCCCCAGCATTTT.

This clonotype was seen at least ten times. The V gene is TRBV6-6, the J gene TRBJ2-7; 7 positions match TRBD2. CDR1 MNHNY and CDR2 SVGAGI come from the germline V gene (reference sequence). J was trimmed by 3 bases and V by 5 bases; bases with no gene match: 7. The CDR3 is 14 amino acids. As DNA, the CDR3 is TGTGCCAGCAGTGGAACGGGGGGAAACTACGAGCAGTACTTC. This gives the protein CASSGTGGNYEQYF.

At least ten counts were recorded for this clonotype. The chain combines TRBV5-4 with TRBJ2-3; 11 bases map to TRBD2. This CDR3 is 16 amino acids long. The V gene's germline CDR1 is SGHNT and CDR2 YYREEE (reference sequence). V lost 4 bases and J lost 10; bases outside the gene matches: 14. CDR3 sequence: CASSRSLAGGQKAQYF. The CDR3 bases are TGTGCCAGCAGCCGCTCGCTAGCGGGGGGCCAGAAAGCGCAGTATTTT.

V gene TRBV7-2 combines with J gene TRBJ2-5; 15 bases are shared with TRBD2. The V and J ends lost 5 bases and 2 bases, in that order; junction bases with no gene match: 3. Germline V gives CDR1 SGHTA, CDR2 FQGNSA. CDR3 length equals 16 residues. CDR3 in amino acids: CASSGTSGGYQETQYF. The DNA for the CDR3 is TGTGCCAGCAGCGGGACTAGCGGGGGGTATCAAGAGACCCAGTACTTC.

In this sample, this clonotype turned up many times. At one of its ends the junction is not consistent with the germline gene, which may arise from a read error. J is TRBJ1-6 and V is TRBV7-8; tentatively, D is TRBD1 (6 bases). CDR1 SGHVS and CDR2 FQNEAQ come from the germline V gene. This CDR3 spans 18 amino acids. The CDR3 region is CASSLAVQGSSYNPPLHF. The CDR3 coding sequence is TGTGCCAGCAGCTTAGCTGTCCAGGGGAGCTCCTATAATCCACCCCTCCACTTT.

This clonotype was seen a few times. This clone may be a read error of a much larger clone one base away. No conserved phenylalanine or tryptophan is present at the end of the CDR3, so a read error is the likely explanation. The rearrangement links TRBV19 to TRBJ2-1; either TRBD1 or TRBD2 may supply D (5 bases each). This CDR3 comprises 14 residues. CDR1 is LNHDA and CDR2 is SQIVND in the germline V gene (reference sequence). V lost 5 bases, J lost 5 bases, and 13 bases lay in between. The CDR3 DNA follows: TGTGCCAGTAGTGGCCCGGGGCTAGACAATGAGCAGTTCTCC. It encodes CASSGPGLDNEQFS.